Here is one TCR beta chain with its context. The sample originates from a study of blood T cell repertoires in COVID-19. Overall study: Whether acute or convalescent, the COVID-19 samples came from the United States, Italy and Spain. T cells, B-cell-depleted T cells, or PBMCs provided the cDNA or gDNA that served as material.

Authors' analysis steps: Reference gene primer amplification gave nucleated cell count estimates. The repertoire was sequenced with immunoSEQ multiplex PCR; TCRdb's copy has only in-frame clones and lacks some. That table supplies the V and J calls and clone size; D and trimming were determined from the DNA. The sample lists 120,000 or so clones; more than 70% were seen once. The V gene lost 6 bases and the J gene lost 8 bases, with 14 bases spanning the gap. There are 13 residues in the CDR3. Germline CDR1 and CDR2: SNHLY and FYNNEI. The V gene is TRBV2, the J gene TRBJ2-1; maybe TRBD2 (5 bases). The sequencing sample was made of peripheral blood. The clonotype was recovered from an older man with active or convalescent COVID-19. CDR3 in DNA: TGTGCCAGCAGCAGAGGGCCCCAGTATGAGCAGTTCTTC. This sequence encodes CASSRGPQYEQFF.